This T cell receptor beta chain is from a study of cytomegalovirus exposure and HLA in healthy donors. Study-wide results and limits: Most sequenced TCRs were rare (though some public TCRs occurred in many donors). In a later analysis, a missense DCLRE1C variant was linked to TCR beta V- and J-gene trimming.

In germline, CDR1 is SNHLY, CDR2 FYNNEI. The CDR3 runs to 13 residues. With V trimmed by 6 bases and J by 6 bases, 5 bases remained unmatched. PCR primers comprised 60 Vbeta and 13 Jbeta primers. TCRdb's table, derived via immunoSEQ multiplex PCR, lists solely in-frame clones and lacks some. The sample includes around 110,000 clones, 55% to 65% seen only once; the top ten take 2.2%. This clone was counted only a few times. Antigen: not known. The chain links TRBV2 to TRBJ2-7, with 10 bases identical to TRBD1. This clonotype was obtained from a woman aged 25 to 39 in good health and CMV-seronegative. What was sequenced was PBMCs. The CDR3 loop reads CASRPDRGLEQYF. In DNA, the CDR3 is TGTGCCAGCAGGCCCGACAGGGGGCTCGAGCAGTACTTC.